Listed below are T cell receptor beta chains from one sample, sequenced in a study of T cell changes during pregnancy in multiple sclerosis. Some clones are missing from TCRdb's copy, which holds only in-frame ones; the method was immunoSEQ multiplex PCR. The sample has fewer than 95,000 clones, about 94% seen once. The input for sequencing was peripheral blood, taken in the third trimester of pregnancy. These TCRs come from a female donor with multiple sclerosis, enrolled in a pregnancy study. The conserved cysteine and the conserved F or W are not part of the CDR3 here.

v_call: TRBV19; j_call: TRBJ2-7; cdr3_length: 12; cdr3_aa: ASSLSTSSYEQY
v_call: TRBV5-1; j_call: TRBJ2-7; cdr3_length: 12; cdr3_aa: ASSLWGADSEQY
v_call: TRBV11-2; j_call: TRBJ1-4; cdr3_length: 14; cdr3_aa: ASRPQGREKKEKLF
v_call: TRBV7-2; j_call: TRBJ1-2; cdr3_length: 13; cdr3_aa: ASSRIGGPNYGYT
v_call: TRBV6-5; j_call: TRBJ2-5; cdr3_length: 10; cdr3_aa: ASSAPIGTQY
v_call: TRBV5-1; j_call: TRBJ2-3; cdr3_length: 15; cdr3_aa: ASSLDWVSGATDTQY
v_call: TRBV14; j_call: TRBJ2-6; cdr3_length: 15; cdr3_aa: ASSHLTGETGANVLT
v_call: TRBV2; j_call: TRBJ1-1; cdr3_length: 12; cdr3_aa: ASSWGTGNTEAF
v_call: TRBV30; j_call: TRBJ2-6; cdr3_length: 12; cdr3_aa: AWSDKSGANVLT
v_call: TRBV28; j_call: TRBJ2-4; cdr3_length: 12; cdr3_aa: ASTLTGSKNIQY
v_call: TRBV19; j_call: TRBJ1-5; cdr3_length: 11; cdr3_aa: ASAAGVDQPQH
v_call: TRBV20-1; j_call: TRBJ2-7; cdr3_length: 9; cdr3_aa: SASSPGEQY
v_call: TRBV14; j_call: TRBJ2-1; cdr3_length: 13; cdr3_aa: ASSQDLAANNEQF
v_call: TRBV29-1; j_call: TRBJ2-2; cdr3_length: 10; cdr3_aa: SVARGTGELF
v_call: TRBV6-6; j_call: TRBJ1-1; cdr3_length: 11; cdr3_aa: ASSPTGKTEAF
v_call: TRBV5-1; j_call: TRBJ2-5; cdr3_length: 13; cdr3_aa: ASSGGLAGVETQY
v_call: TRBV4-1; j_call: TRBJ2-2; cdr3_length: 17; cdr3_aa: ASSTLSSGRFVGTGELF
v_call: TRBV5-4; j_call: TRBJ2-1; cdr3_length: 13; cdr3_aa: ASSRDRGGYNEQF
v_call: TRBV13; j_call: TRBJ2-5; cdr3_length: 13; cdr3_aa: ASSLGLIQERTQY
v_call: TRBV6-5; j_call: TRBJ1-1; cdr3_length: 13; cdr3_aa: ASSYRGLSNTEAF
v_call: TRBV6-6; j_call: TRBJ2-4; cdr3_length: 14; cdr3_aa: ASSLTGLAGTNIQY
v_call: TRBV7-2; j_call: TRBJ2-7; cdr3_length: 10; cdr3_aa: ASSPTGTEQY
v_call: TRBV15; j_call: TRBJ2-4; cdr3_length: 14; cdr3_aa: ATSRVAAPGADIQY
v_call: TRBV7-2; j_call: TRBJ1-4; cdr3_length: 16; cdr3_aa: ASSSSVDAEAFNEKLF
v_call: TRBV2; j_call: TRBJ2-2; cdr3_length: 13; cdr3_aa: ASSGRRLLSGELF
v_call: TRBV10-3; j_call: TRBJ2-7; cdr3_length: 15; cdr3_aa: AISESRASTEYYEQY
v_call: TRBV5-1; j_call: TRBJ2-2; cdr3_length: 11; cdr3_aa: ASSLGGTGELF
v_call: TRBV23-1; j_call: TRBJ1-5; cdr3_length: 12; cdr3_aa: ASRGTGGDQPQH
v_call: TRBV27; j_call: TRBJ2-7; cdr3_length: 11; cdr3_aa: ASPGQGRYEQY
v_call: TRBV4-1; j_call: TRBJ2-3; cdr3_length: 14; cdr3_aa: ASSRPGESSTDTQY
v_call: TRBV9; j_call: TRBJ2-7; cdr3_length: 14; cdr3_aa: ASSVGASGYYEEQY
v_call: TRBV25-1; j_call: TRBJ1-2; cdr3_length: 14; cdr3_aa: ASSELRPGASAGYT
v_call: TRBV6-5; j_call: TRBJ2-3; cdr3_length: 11; cdr3_aa: ASTPPGTDTQY
v_call: TRBV5-4; j_call: TRBJ2-3; cdr3_length: 14; cdr3_aa: ASSLPGLASTDTQY
v_call: TRBV10-2; j_call: TRBJ2-7; cdr3_length: 12; cdr3_aa: ASSEADKGGEQY
v_call: TRBV5-1; j_call: TRBJ2-1; cdr3_length: 12; cdr3_aa: ASSPLAGGAEQF
v_call: TRBV6-1; j_call: TRBJ2-1; cdr3_length: 9; cdr3_aa: ASSAFNEQF
v_call: TRBV6-5; j_call: TRBJ2-7; cdr3_length: 12; cdr3_aa: ASKQRHPFYEQY
v_call: TRBV5-4; j_call: TRBJ2-5; cdr3_length: 12; cdr3_aa: ASSRQGAWETQY
v_call: TRBV4-2; j_call: TRBJ2-1; cdr3_length: 16; cdr3_aa: ASSQDYSGGSSYNEQF
v_call: TRBV9; j_call: TRBJ2-5; cdr3_length: 17; cdr3_aa: ASSVGLLANRRVGETQY
v_call: TRBV27; j_call: TRBJ2-7; cdr3_length: 12; cdr3_aa: ASSRDRGSYEQY
v_call: TRBV30; j_call: TRBJ2-3; cdr3_length: 10; cdr3_aa: AWSVLSDTQY
v_call: TRBV28; j_call: TRBJ1-2; cdr3_length: 12; cdr3_aa: ASSLRGPWYGYT
v_call: TRBV7-9; j_call: TRBJ2-4; cdr3_length: 12; cdr3_aa: ASSLAGGGNIQY
v_call: TRBV27; j_call: TRBJ2-7; cdr3_length: 13; cdr3_aa: ASSLDARTSNEQY
v_call: TRBV30; j_call: TRBJ2-1; cdr3_length: 14; cdr3_aa: AWSVRVGLPYNEQF
v_call: TRBV6-7; j_call: TRBJ2-7; cdr3_length: 13; cdr3_aa: ASSCKRAHSYEQY
v_call: TRBV27; j_call: TRBJ2-5; cdr3_length: 12; cdr3_aa: ASSPRRARETQY
v_call: TRBV7-3; j_call: TRBJ2-5; cdr3_length: 11; cdr3_aa: ASSLSSRETQY
v_call: TRBV5-1; j_call: TRBJ1-4; cdr3_length: 15; cdr3_aa: ASSDEWFDRGPEKLF
v_call: TRBV4-2; j_call: TRBJ1-1; cdr3_length: 13; cdr3_aa: ASSQDKWSGTEAF
v_call: TRBV6-5; j_call: TRBJ2-3; cdr3_length: 13; cdr3_aa: ASSRLAGDTDTQY
v_call: TRBV5-6; j_call: TRBJ1-5; cdr3_length: 17; cdr3_aa: ASSLLGRGPESSNQPQH
v_call: TRBV5-1; j_call: TRBJ2-7; cdr3_length: 13; cdr3_aa: ASSLELAYSYEQY
v_call: TRBV6-5; j_call: TRBJ2-7; cdr3_length: 10; cdr3_aa: ASSYAGNEQY
v_call: TRBV9; j_call: TRBJ2-1; cdr3_length: 13; cdr3_aa: ASSVGAGLYNEQF